These 13 T cell receptor beta chains were all obtained from the same sample, sequenced in a study of blood T cells in healthy people across ages. A J-beta primer mix and a sample-barcoded 5' primer were used in a second PCR of about 6 to 12 cycles. Each CDR3 protein is one row after TCRdb ran MiXCR on the 5' RACE reads. This sample carries 850,000 or so distinct CDR3 sequences, around 26% of them seen once, and the ten largest clones take roughly 17%. Material for sequencing was blood. All receptors derive from a woman aged 80 or over in good health.

On this clonotype itself: This may stem from a read error, because a much larger clone lies one nucleotide away. This chain connects TRBV24-1 to TRBJ2-5; 7 bases fit TRBD2. The J call may be incorrect, as the DNA end agrees better with TRBJ2-1. The CDR3 contains 15 residues. Germline V lookup: CDR1 KGHDR, CDR2 SFDVKD. Here the CDR3 reads CATSDSAGVQETQFF. The CDR3 DNA sequence: TGTGCCACCAGTGATTCCGCGGGGGTCCAAGAGACCCAGTTCTTC.

This clonotype was found many times. CDR3 coding DNA: TGTGCCAGCAGGCCCGGGACAGGGAATGAGCAGTTCTTC. It is translated as CASRPGTGNEQFF. This chain connects TRBV3-1 to TRBJ2-1, with 9 positions matching TRBD1. CDR1 LGHDT and CDR2 YNNKEL come from the germline V gene (reference sequence). CDR3 length: 13 amino acids. The V segment lost 6 bases and the J segment 7 bases; nucleotides outside the gene matches: 4.

This clonotype has a count of ten or more. The gene calls are TRBV2 and TRBJ2-5, with 15 bases matching TRBD2. With V trimmed by 6 bases and J by 7 bases, 6 bases remained unmatched. In germline, CDR1 is SNHLY, CDR2 FYNNEI. CDR3 size: 15 residues. Written as DNA, the CDR3 is TGTGCCAGCAGCTACCAGGGACTAGCGGGGGGGACCCAGTACTTC. Translation gives CASSYQGLAGGTQYF.

This clonotype has just a few counts. One end of the junction varies from germline; a read error may be responsible. This rearrangement joins TRBV5-1 to TRBJ2-6, with 7 bases fitting TRBD2. Germline CDR1 and CDR2: SGHRS and YFSETQ. The length of the CDR3 is 15 residues. Here the CDR3 DNA reads TGCGCCAGCAGCCCGGGAGGCTCTGGGGCCAACGTCCGGACTTTC. Translating gives CASSPGGSGANVRTF.

Many counts were recorded for this clonotype. The chain carries TRBV20-1 and TRBJ1-5, with TRBD1 as a possible D gene (5 bases). V was pared by 0 bases and J by 0 bases, with 9 bases between. From germline, CDR1 is DFQATT and CDR2 SNEGSKA (reference sequence). The CDR3 sequence is 15 residues long. Written as DNA, the CDR3 is TGCAGTGCTAGAGATGAGGGGTCTAGCAATCAGCCCCAGCATTTT. Protein product: CSARDEGSSNQPQHF.

This clonotype was observed at least ten times. The chain couples TRBV4-3 to TRBJ1-2, with D unresolved. Germline CDR1 LGHNA, CDR2 YSLEER. The V gene lost 0 bases and the J gene lost 3 bases, with 11 bases spanning the gap. The CDR3 runs to 15 residues. The CDR3: CASSQDSNRDYGYTF. DNA of the CDR3: TGCGCCAGCAGCCAAGATTCGAACCGGGACTATGGCTACACCTTC.

This clonotype appeared once. A clone one base away is much larger, so this may be a read error. The chain has TRBV11-2 and TRBJ2-7, with D perhaps TRBD2 (6 bases). The V gene lost 4 bases and the J gene lost 6 bases, with 10 bases spanning the gap. The CDR3 spans 12 residues. Germline lookup yields CDR1 SGHAT and CDR2 FQNNGV. CDR3 residues: CASSSDGSEQYF. CDR3 DNA sequence: TGTGCCAGCAGCTCGGACGGGAGCGAGCAGTACTTC.

The rearrangement joins TRBV27 to TRBJ2-7; 8 bases match TRBD1. The CDR3 consists of 16 residues. V shed 4 bases and J 3 bases; nucleotides not matched to a gene: 11. Germline V lookup: CDR1 MNHEY, CDR2 SMNVEV (reference sequence). The CDR3 nucleotides read TGTGCCAGCAGTTCGATACAGGGGGAGAGGGTCTACGAGCAGTACTTC. Amino acids: CASSSIQGERVYEQYF.

This clonotype was counted at least ten times. The V call is TRBV30, the J call TRBJ2-7; D could derive from TRBD1 or TRBD2 (5 bases each). Looked up from germline, CDR1 is GTSNPN and CDR2 is SVGIG (reference sequence). This CDR3 region has 13 residues. The V gene lost 0 bases and the J gene lost 4 bases, with 10 bases spanning the gap. CDR3 bases: TGTGCCTGGAGTGTAAGGGACCGATACGAGCAGTACTTC. Translated, it gives CAWSVRDRYEQYF.

Notes on this clonotype: A much larger clone lies a single base off, so this may be a read error. The chain couples TRBV5-5 to TRBJ2-4, with D tentatively TRBD2 (5 bases). CDR1 and CDR2 from the germline V gene are SGHKS and YYEKEE (reference sequence). This CDR3 comprises 14 residues. V lost 1 base and J lost 6, with 11 bases in between. CDR3 nucleotide sequence: TGTGCCAGCAGCTTGAGACGGGGTAGAAACATTCAGTACTTC. Translation: CASSLRRGRNIQYF.

This clonotype was seen at least ten times. The chain links TRBV6-2 or TRBV6-3 to TRBJ2-5; D could derive from TRBD1 or TRBD2 (6 bases each). The CDR3 is made up of 13 amino acids. V was trimmed by 5 bases and J by 5 bases, leaving 12 bases between them. CDR1 and CDR2 (germline): MNHEY, SVGEGT. In DNA, the CDR3 is TGTGCCAGCAGTAGGGGGGCGTGGGAGACCCAGTACTTC. It translates to CASSRGAWETQYF.

This clonotype was found a few times. The chain is built from TRBV7-2 and TRBJ2-7, with unresolved D. The J call is doubtful: the DNA matches TRBJ2-4 better. The CDR3 is made up of 13 amino acids. Germline assignment: CDR1 SGHTA and CDR2 FQGNSA. The CDR3 DNA is TGTGCCAGCAGCTTCGACCTTGGAGACATTCAGTACTTC. Residues: CASSFDLGDIQYF.

Points on this clonotype: A read error may be the cause here, since a much bigger clone is one base away. V is TRBV4-3 and J is TRBJ2-3; D may be TRBD2 (6 bases). The CDR3 runs to 15 residues. Per germline, CDR1 LGHNA and CDR2 YSLEER. The germline V and J ends were trimmed by 1 base and 4 bases, with 12 bases remaining between them. The CDR3 region has the DNA TGCGCCAGCAGCCAAGGGACTGGCGGGGCAGATACGCAGTATTTT. This gives the protein CASSQGTGGADTQYF.